This T cell receptor (beta chain) was obtained from a study of blood T cell repertoires in COVID-19. Study context: PBMCs, B-cell-depleted T cells, or T cells were the source of the cDNA or gDNA that made up the material.

This CDR3 region has 13 residues. Germline V gene lookup returns CDR1 SQVTM and CDR2 ANQGSEA. Trimming removed 5 bases at V and 1 base at J, with 11 bases between. Authors' methods: Researchers report that nucleated cell counts were estimated from reference gene primer amplification. Measured with immunoSEQ multiplex PCR; TCRdb has only the in-frame clones, and not every one. The V and J calls and clone size come from that table; D and trimming were worked out from the DNA. The repertoire holds approximately 100,000 clones, with about nine tenths as singletons. The chain recombines TRBV29-1 with TRBJ2-5, with unresolved D. Sequences were obtained from peripheral blood. The clonotype was recovered from a man aged 65-85 years with acute or convalescent COVID-19. This CDR3 is CSVKRSPQETQYF. The CDR3 region has the DNA TGCAGCGTTAAGAGGAGTCCCCAAGAGACCCAGTACTTC.